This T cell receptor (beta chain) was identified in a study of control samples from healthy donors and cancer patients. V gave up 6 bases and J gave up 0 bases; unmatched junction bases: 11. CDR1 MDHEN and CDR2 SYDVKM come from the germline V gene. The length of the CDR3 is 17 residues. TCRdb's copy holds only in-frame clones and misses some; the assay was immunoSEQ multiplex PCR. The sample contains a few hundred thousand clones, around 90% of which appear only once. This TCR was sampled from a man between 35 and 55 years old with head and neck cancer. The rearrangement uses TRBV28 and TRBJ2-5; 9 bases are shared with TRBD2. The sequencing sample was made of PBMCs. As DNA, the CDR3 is TGTGCCAGCAGCCCTAATATAGCGGGAGTGGACCAAGAGACCCAGTACTTC. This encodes CASSPNIAGVDQETQYF.